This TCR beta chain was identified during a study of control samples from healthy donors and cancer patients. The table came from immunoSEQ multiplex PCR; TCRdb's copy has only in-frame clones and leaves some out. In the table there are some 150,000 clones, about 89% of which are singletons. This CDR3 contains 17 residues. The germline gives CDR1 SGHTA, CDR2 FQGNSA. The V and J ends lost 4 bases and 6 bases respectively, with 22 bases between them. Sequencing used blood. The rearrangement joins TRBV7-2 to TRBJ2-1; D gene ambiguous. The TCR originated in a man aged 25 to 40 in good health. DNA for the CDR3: TGTGCCAGCAGCTCTATGGTATCCCGACTCCGCGTCAATGAGCAGTTCTTC. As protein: CASSSMVSRLRVNEQFF.